This T cell receptor beta chain was obtained from a study of cytotoxic CD8 clonotypes in ibrutinib-treated CLL. Broader study findings: Baseline clonality, above age-matched healthy donor levels, tracked circulating CD8+ T-cell counts.

V lost 11 bases and J lost 2, with 13 bases in between. The CDR3 consists of 12 residues. Looked up from germline, CDR1 is SGHAT and CDR2 is FQNNGV. Worth noting for this clone: Antigen: not known.

Here immunoSEQ multiplex PCR was the method, and the copy in TCRdb shows in-frame clones only, minus some. The sample holds under 300,000 clones; roughly 74% are singletons and the top ten take 15% to 19%. V gene TRBV11-2 combines with J gene TRBJ2-7, with a weak D call TRBD1 (6 bases). Sequenced material: PBMCs, taken after 24 months of ibrutinib treatment. This clonotype was obtained from a human donor with chronic lymphocytic leukemia. The CDR3 bases are TGTGCCGTGGGCAGGGGAACCTACGAGCAGTACTTC. Translation: CAVGRGTYEQYF.